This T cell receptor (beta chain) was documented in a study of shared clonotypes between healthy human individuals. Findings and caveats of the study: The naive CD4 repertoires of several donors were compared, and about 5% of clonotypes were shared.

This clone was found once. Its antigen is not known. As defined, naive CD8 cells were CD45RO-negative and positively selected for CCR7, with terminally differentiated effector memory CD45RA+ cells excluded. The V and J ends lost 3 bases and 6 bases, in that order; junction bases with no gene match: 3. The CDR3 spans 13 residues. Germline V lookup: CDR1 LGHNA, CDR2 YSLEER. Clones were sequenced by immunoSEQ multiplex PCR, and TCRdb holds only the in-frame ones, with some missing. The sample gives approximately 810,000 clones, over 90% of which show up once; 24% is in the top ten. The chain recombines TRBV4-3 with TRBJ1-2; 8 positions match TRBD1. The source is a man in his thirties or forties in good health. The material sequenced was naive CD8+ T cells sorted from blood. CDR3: CASSQYRGDGYTF. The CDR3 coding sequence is TGCGCCAGCAGCCAGTACAGGGGGGATGGCTACACCTTC.